This T cell receptor (beta chain) appears in the sequencing data of a study of patients and donors after allogeneic stem cell transplantation. CDR3 size: 14 residues. Trimming took 5 bases from V and 4 from J, leaving 10 bases between them. CDR1 and CDR2 (germline): KGHDR, SFDVKD. Via MiXCR, TCRdb re-called the RT-PCR reads, giving one row per CDR3 protein. The profile shows 45,000 to 65,000 distinct CDR3 sequences, about 14% of them singletons. The sample was blood, either unsorted or a sorted T cell fraction (not recorded which). The rearrangement uses TRBV24-1 and TRBJ2-2; the D gene is possibly TRBD2 (5 bases). The sequence was collected from a human donor who was either an allogeneic HSCT recipient or a stem cell or donor lymphocyte infusion donor (not recorded which). It is not recorded whose cells these are; they may come from a transplant donor. The CDR3 here is CATSVRGVTGELFF. The CDR3 region has the DNA TGTGCCACCAGTGTCCGGGGAGTCACCGGGGAGCTGTTTTTT.